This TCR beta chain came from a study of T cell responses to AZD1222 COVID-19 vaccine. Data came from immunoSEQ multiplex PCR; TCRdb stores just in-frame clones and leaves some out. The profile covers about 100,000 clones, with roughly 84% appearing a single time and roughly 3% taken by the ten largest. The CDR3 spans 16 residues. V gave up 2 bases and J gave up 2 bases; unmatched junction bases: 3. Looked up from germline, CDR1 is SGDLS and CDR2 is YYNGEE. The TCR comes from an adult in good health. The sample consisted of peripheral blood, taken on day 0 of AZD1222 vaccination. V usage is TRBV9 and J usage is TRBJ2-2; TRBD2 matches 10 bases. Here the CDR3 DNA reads TGTGCCAGCAGCGTGAGCGGGGGGGCAAACACCGGGGAGCTGTTTTTT. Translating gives CASSVSGGANTGELFF.